The 22 T cell receptor beta chains below all came from one sample that was sequenced in a study of persistence of HIV-infected CD4 T cells (dated by TCRdb to 2018 to 2021). The sample's treatment or condition, from its label and the paper: suppressive antiretroviral therapy. Lysates of CMV-infected fibroblasts were used at approximately 10 ug/mL for cell stimulation. Nonresponding CD40L-negative CD69-negative CD45RO-high memory CD4+ T cells were sorted as memory populations depleted of antigen-responding cells. TCRbeta repertoires were sequenced from genomic DNA with the immunoSEQ hsTCRB assay version 4 in survey mode. Imported from immuneACCESS, the table was reduced by TCRdb to in-frame sequences with V and J called. These copies leave out some clones; in studies compared against another copy, an unresolved V gene accounts for under half, and the cause of the remainder is not known. The table for this sample lists about 37,000 clones; 80% of them were counted only once. The ten largest make up less than 2% of the sample.

For these TCRs, the target antigens are not known. The starting material was CD4+ T cells sorted from PBMCs after roughly 19-hour stimulation, obtained from a patient who received antiretroviral therapy. What the cell subset or site label conveys for this sample: CD40L-CD69- CD45RO-high memory CD4 T cells not responding to CMV lysate. The receptors stem from an adult man with HIV who was CMV-seropositive.

This clone occurred a few times. The V and J genes are TRBV5-1 and TRBJ1-4, with D uncertain. The CDR3 totals 13 residues. Deletions cut 5 bases from V and 5 bases from J, with 10 bases between. Germline values: CDR1 SGHRS, CDR2 YFSETQ. The CDR3 protein is CASRESENEKLFF. The CDR3 nucleotides are TGCGCCAGCAGAGAGTCAGAGAATGAAAAACTGTTTTTT.

This chain connects TRBV5-5 to TRBJ1-1, with 7 positions matching TRBD1. Germline CDR1 reads SGHKS; CDR2 reads YYEKEE (reference sequence). This CDR3 region has 14 residues. V trimming: 5 bases; J trimming: 5 bases; junction bases outside the gene matches: 9. The CDR3 region is CASSITGARTEAFF. CDR3 nucleotides: TGTGCCAGCAGTATAACAGGGGCGAGGACTGAAGCTTTCTTT.

The genes are TRBV5-1 and TRBJ2-7; D is undetermined. V was pared by 3 bases and J by 4 bases, with 11 bases between. The CDR3 length is 13 residues. Germline V gives CDR1 SGHRS, CDR2 YFSETQ. The CDR3 DNA reads TGCGCCAGCAGCTCGGGCCCCGTATACGAGCAGTACTTC. It translates to CASSSGPVYEQYF.

The CDR3 protein is CASLRVGTEAFF. Here the CDR3 DNA reads TGTGCCAGCCTCCGGGTGGGCACTGAAGCTTTCTTT. V usage is TRBV6-5 and J usage is TRBJ1-1; D ambiguous. The CDR3 contains 12 residues. V shed 8 bases and J shed 4 bases, with 11 bases lying between them. The germline CDR1 and CDR2 sequences are MNHEY and SVGAGI.

The CDR3 DNA is TGCGCCAGCAGTAACTGGGACAGTAACTATGGCTACACCTTC. This sequence encodes CASSNWDSNYGYTF. The chain uses TRBV10-2 and TRBJ1-2, with 7 bases matching TRBD1. CDR3 length equals 14 residues. Germline assignment: CDR1 WSHSY and CDR2 SAAADI. J gave up 1 base and V 5 bases, and 4 bases lay outside the gene matches.

This chain uses TRBV18 with TRBJ1-5; D may be TRBD1 (5 bases). Germline CDR1 and CDR2: KGHSH and LQKENI. The germline V and J ends were trimmed by 5 bases and 6 bases, with 17 bases remaining between them. The CDR3 is 15 residues long. The CDR3 spells CASSIQGDSRQPQHF. The CDR3 DNA reads as TGTGCCAGCTCAATTCAGGGAGACTCCCGTCAGCCCCAGCATTTT.

This sequence joins TRBV28 and TRBJ1-1, with a tentative D call TRBD1 (5 bases). Trimming took 5 bases from V and 11 from J, leaving 21 bases between them. The CDR3 totals 14 residues. The germline V gene encodes CDR1 MDHEN and CDR2 SYDVKM. Here the CDR3 DNA reads TGTGCCAGCAGTCCCCCACTCAAGGGGATAGGGGCTTTCTTT. This translates into CASSPPLKGIGAFF.

The chain employs TRBV12-3 or TRBV12-4 and TRBJ1-3; possibly TRBD1 for D (6 bases). V shed 5 bases and J shed 6 bases, with 11 bases lying between them. The length of the CDR3 is 13 residues. As DNA, the CDR3 is TGTGCCAGCAGTCCTGGACAGAAAAACACCATATATTTT. This translates into CASSPGQKNTIYF.

This rearrangement joins TRBV19 to TRBJ1-1; D may be TRBD1 (6 bases). The CDR3 has 14 residues. V lost 1 base, J lost 5 bases, and 11 bases lay in between. Germline V gives CDR1 LNHDA, CDR2 SQIVND (reference sequence). CDR3 region: CASSIGPGATEAFF. Written as DNA, the CDR3 is TGTGCCAGTAGTATAGGGCCAGGGGCGACTGAAGCTTTCTTT.

The chain joins TRBV7-9 to TRBJ2-2; D is unclear. Germline V lookup: CDR1 SEHNR, CDR2 FQNEAQ (reference sequence). The length of the CDR3 is 14 residues. V lost 1 base to trimming and J lost 7 bases, with 10 bases between them. The CDR3 here is CASSLVVANGELFF. The DNA of the CDR3 is TGTGCCAGCAGCTTAGTGGTGGCAAACGGGGAGCTGTTTTTT.

The rearrangement joins TRBV19 to TRBJ2-3; 9 nucleotides match TRBD2. Trimming took 3 bases from V and 3 from J; bases not matched to a gene: 7. Germline V gene lookup returns CDR1 LNHDA and CDR2 SQIVND (reference sequence). CDR3 length: 16 amino acids. CDR3 nucleotide sequence: TGTGCCAGTAGTATTGACGGGACTAGCATTACAGATACGCAGTATTTT. It yields the protein CASSIDGTSITDTQYF.

This clone was seen just once. This rearrangement joins TRBV5-6 to TRBJ2-7, with 12 positions matching TRBD2. CDR1 and CDR2 from the germline V gene are SGHDT and YYEEEE. The V gene end was trimmed by 2 bases and the J gene end by 6 bases; junction bases not matched to a gene: 9. The CDR3 covers 16 residues. In nucleotides, the CDR3 is TGTGCCAGCAGCTTCCGATCTAGCGGGGGGGCCCCCGAGCAGTACTTC. Translated, it gives CASSFRSSGGAPEQYF.

The chain uses TRBV28 and TRBJ2-7; 8 nucleotides align to TRBD1. Germline V gives CDR1 MDHEN, CDR2 SYDVKM. The V segment lost 10 bases and the J segment 3 bases; nucleotides outside the gene matches: 11. This CDR3 has 14 amino acids. The CDR3 DNA reads TGTGCCACCCAGGGGGCTCCACTGGGCTACGAGCAGTACTTC. It encodes CATQGAPLGYEQYF.

The J gene is TRBJ2-2, the V gene TRBV6-2 or TRBV6-3, with TRBD1 as a possible D gene (6 bases). Germline V gives CDR1 MNHEY, CDR2 SVGEGT. V lost 4 bases to trimming and J lost 5 bases, with 14 bases between them. The CDR3 spans 15 residues. The CDR3 DNA is TGTGCCAGCAGTTGGGGGCGACCTACGACCGGGGAGCTGTTTTTT. Translated: CASSWGRPTTGELFF.

The chain uses TRBV7-9 and TRBJ1-3; the D is unclear. Germline-derived CDR1 and CDR2 are SEHNR and FQNEAQ (reference sequence). Trimming pared 1 base from V and 0 bases from J, leaving 4 bases between. This CDR3 spans 14 amino acids. The CDR3 region has the DNA TGTGCCAGCAGCTTAGGTCACTCTGGAAACACCATATATTTT. Encoded protein: CASSLGHSGNTIYF. The full variable domain, in which reference TRBV7-9 and TRBJ1-3 provide the parts outside the CDR3, is DTGVSQNPRHKITKRGQNVTFRCDPISEHNRLYWYRQTLGQGPEFLTYFQNEAQLEKSRLLSDRFSAERPKGSFSTLEIQRTEQGDSAMYLCASSLGHSGNTIYFGEGSWLTVV.

The chain links TRBV6-5 to TRBJ1-1; D is possibly TRBD1 (5 bases). Germline V gene data show CDR1 as MNHEY and CDR2 as SVGAGI. The CDR3 is made up of 13 amino acids. The V and J ends lost 6 bases and 5 bases respectively, with 13 bases between them. CDR3 DNA sequence: TGTGCCAGCAGCGTAGCAGGGTATACTGAAGCTTTCTTT. Translated, it gives CASSVAGYTEAFF.

V is TRBV18 and J is TRBJ2-1, with a possible D match to TRBD1 (5 bases). Germline CDR1 reads KGHSH; CDR2 reads LQKENI. The CDR3 loop spans 15 amino acids. V gave up 5 bases and J gave up 6 bases, with 17 bases separating them. CDR3 protein: CASSRGPGSGNEQFF. The CDR3 coding sequence is TGTGCCAGCTCAAGGGGTCCGGGCTCGGGCAATGAGCAGTTCTTC. Filled out from reference TRBV18 and TRBJ2-1, the complete variable domain reads NAGVMQNPRHLVRRRGQEARLRCSPMKGHSHVYWYRQLPEEGLKFMVYLQKENIIDESGMPKERFSAEFPKEGPSILRIQQVVRGDSAAYFCASSRGPGSGNEQFFGPGTRLTVL.

The chain links TRBV27 to TRBJ2-3; D might be TRBD2 (5 bases). Trimming took off 6 bases at V and 10 bases at J, with 20 bases between the two ends. CDR1 is MNHEY, CDR2 SMNVEV, per germline (reference sequence). The CDR3 runs 14 residues. DNA for the CDR3: TGTGCCAGCAGAGAAAGGACTGGCTCCCTCTCGCAGTATTTT. Its protein is CASRERTGSLSQYF.

The chain is built from TRBV3-1 (or the pseudogene TRBV3-2) and TRBJ1-3, with TRBD1 as a possible D gene (5 bases). The V gene's germline CDR1 is LGHDT and CDR2 YNNKEL (reference sequence). This CDR3 region has 18 residues. Trimming shortened V by 0 bases and J by 0 bases, and 15 bases separated the two germline ends. This CDR3 reads CASSQDRQPFSSGNTIYF. CDR3 bases: TGTGCCAGCAGCCAAGATCGACAGCCATTCTCCTCTGGAAACACCATATATTTT.

The V and J genes are TRBV5-1 and TRBJ2-6; weak D call: TRBD1 (6 bases). Germline V CDR1 and CDR2: SGHRS, YFSETQ. CDR3 length equals 17 residues. V gave up 4 bases and J gave up 0 bases, with 14 bases separating them. Here the CDR3 reads CASSQSLQGSGANVLTF. CDR3 coding DNA: TGCGCCAGCAGCCAATCCCTACAGGGCTCTGGGGCCAACGTCCTGACTTTC.

The J gene is TRBJ1-2, the V gene TRBV29-1; possibly TRBD1 for D (6 bases). The V end lost 4 bases, the J end lost 6 bases, and 18 bases lay between the germline ends. Germline V CDR1 and CDR2: SQVTM, ANQGSEA. The CDR3 covers 14 residues. In DNA form, the CDR3 reads TGCAGCGTTGGTGGGGGAGGCAGGGGCAATGGCTACACCTTC. Its protein is CSVGGGGRGNGYTF.

This clone was seen only a few times. V is TRBV13 and J is TRBJ1-3, with D maybe TRBD1 (5 bases). CDR3 size: 19 residues. In germline, CDR1 is PRHDT, CDR2 FYEKMQ (reference sequence). V dropped 2 bases and J dropped 2 bases, with 22 bases sitting between them. The CDR3 region is CASSLQLGPRVGAGNTIYF. The CDR3 nucleotides are TGTGCCAGCAGCTTACAGCTCGGTCCCAGGGTGGGTGCTGGAAACACCATATATTTT. The full variable domain, with the rest looked up from reference TRBV13 and TRBJ1-3, is AAGVIQSPRHLIKEKRETATLKCYPIPRHDTVYWYQQGPGQDPQFLISFYEKMQSDKGSIPDRFSAQQFSDYHSELNMSSLELGDSALYFCASSLQLGPRVGAGNTIYFGEGSWLTVV.